This T cell receptor (beta chain) stems from a study of blood T cell repertoires in COVID-19. Sequencing was performed with immunoSEQ multiplex PCR; in TCRdb, only in-frame clones are kept and a portion is missing. The sample lists around 99,000 clones, 84% occurring once. Deletions cut 3 bases from V and 4 bases from J, with 19 bases between. Germline CDR1 is SGHVS and CDR2 is FNYEAQ. The CDR3 extends over 16 amino acids. The material sequenced was peripheral blood. The TCR comes from a woman between 45 and 65 years old with acute or convalescent COVID-19. This sequence joins TRBV7-6 and TRBJ2-7; D is possibly TRBD1 (5 bases). CDR3 DNA sequence: TGTGCCAGCAGCTTTCGGCCAGGGCCCGAGACTTACGAGCAGTACTTC. Translating gives CASSFRPGPETYEQYF.